Included here is one T cell receptor (beta chain) sequence, with context. The specificity of this receptor is unknown. The record has no base qualities; no much larger clone is one base away. The entry originates in a study of blood T cell repertoires in COVID-19 (dated by TCRdb to the early 2020s). Context from the whole study: Collaborator samples came from the United States, Italy and Spain and covered acute and convalescent phases of COVID-19. The prospective study material was composed of cDNA or gDNA derived from T cells, B-cell-depleted T cells, or PBMCs. The dataset comprised deeply sampled blood TCRbeta repertoires from subjects exposed to, actively infected with, or recovered from COVID-19. The repertoires were released in a freely available public database meant as a resource for research on the immune response to SARS-CoV-2. The samples were drawn from two sources: the first 160 participants of the ongoing ImmuneRACE study, and 950 to 1,500 subjects contributed by 6 global collaborators. Sample metadata almost always included a de-identified subject ID, COVID-19 status, age in years and sex. HLA class I and class II types, where available, came from metadata supplied by the sample provider rather than from assay-based typing. The investigation overall reported the following: The quantity of clinical and demographic metadata differed by source and by participant and was supplied without curation.

TCRbeta CDR3 regions were amplified from genomic DNA using the immunoSEQ Assay, a bias-controlled multiplex PCR. The authors processed their data as follows. Within the assay, amplification of reference gene primers was used to estimate how many nucleated cells each sample contained. Sequence reads were collapsed and filtered to measure the absolute abundance of every unique TCRbeta CDR3 rearrangement. For each sample, productive Simpson clonality was calculated by taking the square root of Simpson's diversity index across productive rearrangements. TCRdb carries this immuneACCESS record with in-frame sequences only. Its versions omit some clonotypes, under half of them owing to an unresolved V gene in the studies checked, with the rest unexplained. D and trimming were read from the DNA, whereas the V and J calls and clone size are those reported in that table. The sample table holds approximately 210,000 clones, of which 75% to 90% were seen once. The ten largest make up 2.5% to 3% of the sample.

Clipping removes 4 bases from V and 4 bases from J, with 9 as the unmatched junction base count. Sequences LNHDA (CDR1) and SQIVND (CDR2) are obtained from the germline V gene (reference sequence). Its CDR3 holds 15 amino acids, cysteine through phenylalanine. Of the read, only the CDR3 DNA is kept; its 45 bases are in frame from base 1. Each collaborating institution followed its own protocols to collect whole blood in K2EDTA tubes. For TCRbeta analysis, collaborators shipped samples as frozen whole blood, isolated PBMCs, or DNA extracted from either of those sample types. Sequencing was carried out using peripheral blood. The TCR originated in a woman in her seventies with active or convalescent COVID-19. Recombination linked TRBV19 to TRBJ1-2; 7 of the junction bases match TRBD1. CDR3 reads: CASSTDRVTFYGYTF. DNA sequence: TGTGCCAGTAGTACAGACAGGGTCACGTTCTATGGCTACACCTTC.